What follows are 31 T cell receptor beta chains derived from one specimen sequenced in a study of blood T cell repertoires in COVID-19 (TCRdb year 2020). Receptors were amplified or captured by the immunoSEQ multiplex PCR assay. TCRdb provides this immuneACCESS table in a form limited to in-frame rearrangements. Some clones are lacking; in checked studies, under half of them reflect an unresolved V gene, and why the rest are absent is not known. The sample table records approximately 78,000 clones; roughly nine tenths of these occur just once. The top ten clones comprise 2.5% to 3% of the sample. The sample comprised peripheral blood. The receptors were sampled from a man in his fifties with COVID-19, enrolled during active disease.

The chain joins TRBV19 to TRBJ1-5; D gene uncertain. Germline V gene sequence: CDR1 LNHDA, CDR2 SQIVND (reference sequence). V was trimmed by 0 bases and J by 2 bases, leaving 14 bases between them. The CDR3 is 17 amino acids. The CDR3 bases are TGTGCCAGTAGTATAGACGGATGGGAGAGGGGCAATCAGCCCCAGCATTTT. It is translated as CASSIDGWERGNQPQHF.

The rearrangement links TRBV28 to TRBJ1-1; possible D gene TRBD1, 6 bases. Germline V gives CDR1 MDHEN, CDR2 SYDVKM. The CDR3 is 15 amino acids. Trimming removed 6 bases from V and 4 bases from J, with 18 bases in between. In DNA, the CDR3 is TGTGCCAGCAGCCCTTCGGGGGGGCTTGGCACTGAAGCTTTCTTT. It yields the protein CASSPSGGLGTEAFF. The full variable domain, with the rest looked up from reference TRBV28 and TRBJ1-1, is DVKVTQSSRYLVKRTGEKVFLECVQDMDHENMFWYRQDPGLGLRLIYFSYDVKMKEKGDIPEGYSVSREKKERFSLILESASTNQTSMYLCASSPSGGLGTEAFFGQGTRLTVV.

CDR3 loop: CASSRALAGEANEQFF. Here the CDR3 DNA reads TGTGCCAGCAGTCGGGCTCTAGCGGGAGAGGCAAATGAGCAGTTCTTC. V is TRBV27 and J is TRBJ2-1, with 10 nucleotides matching TRBD2. This CDR3 spans 16 amino acids. J lost 7 bases, V lost 5 bases, and 11 bases had no gene match. From germline, CDR1 is MNHEY and CDR2 SMNVEV (reference sequence).

The V and J genes are TRBV16 and TRBJ2-7; 14 positions agree with TRBD2. CDR1 and CDR2 (germline): KGHSY, FQNENV. V gave up 4 bases and J gave up 5 bases; unmatched junction bases: 4. The CDR3 totals 15 residues. CDR3 region: CASSPGTSGSDEQYF. Here the CDR3 DNA reads TGTGCCAGCAGCCCAGGGACTAGCGGGAGTGACGAGCAGTACTTC.

V is TRBV7-9 and J is TRBJ2-3; the D gene is possibly TRBD2 (5 bases). This CDR3 is 15 amino acids long. V lost 2 bases to trimming and J lost 2 bases, with 11 bases between them. Germline V gene sequence: CDR1 SEHNR, CDR2 FQNEAQ (reference sequence). The CDR3 loop reads CASSLSGGNTDTQYF. Written as DNA, the CDR3 is TGTGCCAGCAGCTTAAGCGGCGGTAACACAGATACGCAGTATTTT.

The chain joins TRBV30 to TRBJ2-3; the D is unclear. Trimming took off 2 bases at V and 3 bases at J, with 6 bases between the two ends. The germline V gene encodes CDR1 GTSNPN and CDR2 SVGIG (reference sequence). CDR3 length: 12 amino acids. CDR3 nucleotides: TGTGCCTGGAGTATAGCTACAGATACGCAGTATTTT. Translation gives CAWSIATDTQYF.

V and J are TRBV18 and TRBJ1-5; D is unresolved. There are 13 residues in the CDR3. V lost 10 bases, J lost 4 bases, and 14 bases lay in between. Germline V gene lookup returns CDR1 KGHSH and CDR2 LQKENI. The CDR3 reads CATSRVRNQPQHF. The CDR3 coding sequence is TGTGCCACCTCGAGGGTGAGGAATCAGCCCCAGCATTTT.

The rearrangement uses TRBV3-1 (or the pseudogene TRBV3-2) and TRBJ2-3; 9 bases match TRBD1. The junction had 13 bases not matched to a gene; V was cut back by 6 bases and J by 3 bases. The length of the CDR3 is 17 residues. The germline gives CDR1 LGHDT, CDR2 YNNKEL (reference sequence). The CDR3 here is CASSSSDRGDPTDTQYF. CDR3 nucleotide sequence: TGTGCCAGCAGTTCATCGGACAGGGGTGACCCTACAGATACGCAGTATTTT.

This chain links TRBV9 with TRBJ2-5; 7 bases align to TRBD2. The CDR3 runs 19 residues. Germline loops: CDR1 SGDLS, CDR2 YYNGEE. J was trimmed by 4 bases and V by 0 bases; bases with no gene match: 18. The CDR3 coding sequence is TGTGCCAGCAGCGTAGCTACAGCGGTGGGGGGGTTGGCGGCAGAGACCCAGTACTTC. It is translated as CASSVATAVGGLAAETQYF.

The chain links TRBV5-1 to TRBJ2-5; maybe TRBD2 (6 bases). The CDR3 has 14 amino acids. The germline CDR1 and CDR2 sequences are SGHRS and YFSETQ. V lost 4 bases and J lost 2, with 12 bases in between. CDR3 coding DNA: TGCGCCAGCAGCCGCGGGACGGGGCAAGAGACCCAGTACTTC. It codes for CASSRGTGQETQYF.

The V gene is TRBV19, the J gene TRBJ2-1; 7 bases match TRBD2. Germline V gene sequence: CDR1 LNHDA, CDR2 SQIVND (reference sequence). Trimming removed 3 bases from V and 3 bases from J; junction bases left unmatched: 14. The CDR3 is made up of 18 amino acids. DNA for the CDR3: TGTGCCAGTAGTATCCAATTATTAGCGCGGGAGAACTACAATGAGCAGTTCTTC. It translates to CASSIQLLARENYNEQFF.

The chain is built from TRBV5-4 and TRBJ2-7; D is uncertain. V was trimmed by 4 bases and J by 4 bases, leaving 6 bases between them. The CDR3 is made up of 11 amino acids. Germline V gives CDR1 SGHNT, CDR2 YYREEE (reference sequence). The CDR3 DNA reads TGTGCCAGCAGCGTACTTTACGAGCAGTACTTC. Its protein is CASSVLYEQYF.

This clone came up a few times. This chain links TRBV6-1 with TRBJ2-1; TRBD1 matches at 11 bases. Germline-derived CDR1 and CDR2 are MNHNS and SASEGT. Germline trimming cut 3 bases from V and 10 bases from J; bases unmatched to any gene: 8. The CDR3 is 15 residues long. CDR3 sequence reads: CASSDRDRGSVEQFF. In DNA, the CDR3 is TGTGCCAGCAGTGATCGGGACAGGGGGTCCGTCGAGCAGTTCTTC.

The count of this clone is one. The chain links TRBV4-1 to TRBJ2-5, with TRBD1 identical over 9 bases. The CDR3 extends over 15 amino acids. Germline CDR1 MGHRA, CDR2 YSYEKL. J lost 0 bases, V lost 1 base, and 0 bases had no gene match. The CDR3 DNA reads as TGCGCCAGCAGCCAAGGGGACAGGGACCAAGAGACCCAGTACTTC. Residues: CASSQGDRDQETQYF.

V gene TRBV12-3 or TRBV12-4 combines with J gene TRBJ2-2, with D unresolved. V lost 5 bases and J lost 6, with 4 bases in between. The CDR3 loop spans 11 amino acids. The CDR3 spells CASSSSGELFF. The CDR3, as DNA: TGTGCCAGCAGTAGCTCCGGGGAGCTGTTTTTT.

This chain uses TRBV6-1 with TRBJ2-1; tentative D call: TRBD2 (6 bases). The CDR3 is 16 residues long. Trimming left V 4 bases short and J 0 bases short, with 13 bases between. Germline assignment: CDR1 MNHNS and CDR2 SASEGT. Written as DNA, the CDR3 is TGTGCCAGCAGTGGCCTTAGCGGAAGCTCCTACAATGAGCAGTTCTTC. Residues: CASSGLSGSSYNEQFF.

The rearrangement joins TRBV5-1 to TRBJ2-7; 10 bases are a match to TRBD2. J lost 5 bases, V lost 5 bases, and 7 bases had no gene match. This CDR3 has 14 amino acids. The germline V gene has CDR1 SGHRS and CDR2 YFSETQ. Here the CDR3 reads CASRAGTSANEQYV. The CDR3 bases are TGCGCCAGCAGGGCGGGGACTAGCGCCAACGAGCAGTACGTC.

V and J are TRBV28 and TRBJ1-2, with 9 bases that match TRBD1. CDR1 is MDHEN, CDR2 SYDVKM, per germline. V shed 3 bases, J shed 4 bases, and the junction held 6 bases outside the gene matches. The CDR3 loop spans 15 amino acids. Here the CDR3 reads CASSFGTGSSYGYTF. CDR3 bases: TGTGCCAGCAGTTTCGGGACAGGGTCTAGCTATGGCTACACCTTC.

The chain recombines TRBV3-1 (or the pseudogene TRBV3-2) with TRBJ2-7; 14 bases align to TRBD2. Trimming cost V 0 bases and J 2 bases; bases outside gene matches: 6. The CDR3 extends over 18 amino acids. CDR1 and CDR2 (germline): LGHDT, YNNKEL (reference sequence). The CDR3 DNA sequence: TGTGCCAGCAGCCAAGATGGGACTAGCGGGAGACGGCCCTACGAGCAGTACTTC. It translates to CASSQDGTSGRRPYEQYF.

V and J are TRBV5-4 and TRBJ2-3; 13 bases are a match to TRBD2. Trimming took 4 bases from V and 2 from J; bases not matched to a gene: 4. The CDR3 is 16 amino acids. Germline CDR1 is SGHNT and CDR2 is YYREEE (reference sequence). CDR3 in DNA: TGTGCCAGCAGCCCGGGACTAGCGGGATTCACAGATACGCAGTATTTT. This sequence encodes CASSPGLAGFTDTQYF.

CDR3 sequence (DNA): TGTGCCAGCAGCCAATCCGGGTCTGGGGCCAACGTCCTGACTTTC. Translation: CASSQSGSGANVLTF. The genes are TRBV3-1 (or the pseudogene TRBV3-2) and TRBJ2-6; D gene ambiguous. This CDR3 has 15 residues. The V end lost 2 bases, the J end lost 1 base, and 6 bases lay between the germline ends. The germline V gene encodes CDR1 LGHDT and CDR2 YNNKEL (reference sequence).

The chain recombines TRBV5-5 with TRBJ2-1; 10 nucleotides match TRBD2. With V trimmed by 0 bases and J by 0 bases, 6 bases remained unmatched. The germline CDR1 and CDR2 sequences are SGHKS and YYEKEE (reference sequence). The CDR3 has 18 residues. The CDR3 spells CASSLGSGRTISYNEQFF. The CDR3 bases are TGTGCCAGCAGCTTGGGTAGCGGGAGGACTATCTCCTACAATGAGCAGTTCTTC.

The V call is TRBV5-4, the J call TRBJ1-4, with 10 bases fitting TRBD1. Germline CDR1 is SGHNT and CDR2 is YYREEE (reference sequence). V gave up 3 bases and J gave up 7 bases; unmatched junction bases: 12. The CDR3 is 17 residues long. The CDR3 spells CASSSRKTGTGVEKLFF. CDR3 bases: TGTGCCAGCAGCTCGAGAAAGACCGGGACAGGGGTTGAAAAACTGTTTTTT.

The chain employs TRBV6-2 or TRBV6-3 and TRBJ2-1, with 7 bases aligning to TRBD2. This CDR3 comprises 17 residues. Germline V gives CDR1 MNHEY, CDR2 SVGEGT. The V segment lost 2 bases and the J segment 9 bases; nucleotides outside the gene matches: 16. CDR3 coding DNA: TGTGCCAGCAGTTACCCCGTGGGGAGGGCCTTGGACGGTGAGCAGTTCTTC. Translating gives CASSYPVGRALDGEQFF.

The V and J genes are TRBV19 and TRBJ2-3, with a weak D call TRBD2 (6 bases). Trimming cost V 7 bases and J 6 bases, with 14 bases left between them. In germline, CDR1 is LNHDA, CDR2 SQIVND (reference sequence). This CDR3 comprises 13 residues. Written as DNA, the CDR3 is TGTGCCAGTACCAGGGAGGCCGGGGATACGCAGTATTTT. Amino acid sequence: CASTREAGDTQYF.

The V gene is TRBV27, the J gene TRBJ2-5, with a weak D call TRBD2 (5 bases). V was clipped by 5 bases and J by 4 bases, with 14 bases between them. CDR3 length: 14 amino acids. CDR1 and CDR2 from the germline V gene are MNHEY and SMNVEV (reference sequence). In DNA, the CDR3 is TGTGCCAGCAGTCCATGGGGAGACGGAGAGACCCAGTACTTC. This sequence encodes CASSPWGDGETQYF.

The rearrangement joins TRBV7-6 to TRBJ2-1; no clear D gene. The CDR3 has 16 residues. Germline values: CDR1 SGHVS, CDR2 FNYEAQ. The ends were cut back, 3 bases at V and 2 bases at J, with 14 bases in the middle. Here the CDR3 reads CASSLQSSFTYNEQFF. CDR3 DNA: TGTGCCAGCAGCTTGCAGTCTAGTTTTACCTACAATGAGCAGTTCTTC.

The chain carries TRBV19 and TRBJ1-5; D is undetermined. This CDR3 comprises 15 residues. The ends were cut back, 5 bases at V and 3 bases at J, with 14 bases in the middle. Per germline, CDR1 LNHDA and CDR2 SQIVND (reference sequence). The CDR3 loop reads CASSGSRQPNQPQHF. The DNA of the CDR3 is TGTGCCAGTAGTGGATCGAGACAACCCAATCAGCCCCAGCATTTT.

This clone was detected once. The J gene is TRBJ2-6, the V gene TRBV19, with 7 bases aligning to TRBD1. In germline, CDR1 is LNHDA, CDR2 SQIVND (reference sequence). With V trimmed by 8 bases and J by 3 bases, 1 base remained unmatched. The CDR3 has 13 residues. This CDR3 reads CASDRVGANVLTF. CDR3 DNA: TGTGCCAGTGACAGGGTTGGGGCCAACGTCCTGACTTTC.

This chain links TRBV19 with TRBJ1-4; 8 bases agree with TRBD1. Trimming removed 7 bases from V and 5 bases from J; junction bases left unmatched: 6. The CDR3 totals 14 residues. Germline lookup yields CDR1 LNHDA and CDR2 SQIVND (reference sequence). CDR3 nucleotide sequence: TGTGCCAGTAAAAGACAGGGGCCAAATGAAAAACTGTTTTTT. This gives the protein CASKRQGPNEKLFF.

V gene TRBV5-6 combines with J gene TRBJ2-1; TRBD2 aligns across 12 bases. CDR3 length: 16 amino acids. The germline gives CDR1 SGHDT, CDR2 YYEEEE. J lost 9 bases, V lost 4 bases, and 11 bases had no gene match. CDR3 protein: CASSPGGLAGFLEQFF. The CDR3 DNA reads TGTGCCAGCAGCCCTGGGGGACTAGCGGGTTTCCTTGAGCAGTTCTTC.